This T cell receptor beta chain emerged from a study of blood T cell repertoires in COVID-19. For the study at large: PBMCs, B-cell-depleted T cells, or T cells were the source of the cDNA or gDNA that made up the material.

Sequenced by immunoSEQ multiplex PCR; TCRdb stores in-frame clones only, minus some. The table includes 39,000 or so clones, about 89% detected once. Trimming shortened V by 8 bases and J by 6 bases, and 11 bases separated the two germline ends. From germline, CDR1 is SGHDN and CDR2 FVKESK. The CDR3 runs 11 residues. Sequenced sample: peripheral blood. The chain recombines TRBV14 with TRBJ2-7; D might be TRBD2 (7 bases). The TCR was taken from a man aged 50 to 59 with active COVID-19. As DNA, the CDR3 is TGTGCCAGCGCGGGGGCGGTCGAGCAGTACTTC. Translation gives CASAGAVEQYF.